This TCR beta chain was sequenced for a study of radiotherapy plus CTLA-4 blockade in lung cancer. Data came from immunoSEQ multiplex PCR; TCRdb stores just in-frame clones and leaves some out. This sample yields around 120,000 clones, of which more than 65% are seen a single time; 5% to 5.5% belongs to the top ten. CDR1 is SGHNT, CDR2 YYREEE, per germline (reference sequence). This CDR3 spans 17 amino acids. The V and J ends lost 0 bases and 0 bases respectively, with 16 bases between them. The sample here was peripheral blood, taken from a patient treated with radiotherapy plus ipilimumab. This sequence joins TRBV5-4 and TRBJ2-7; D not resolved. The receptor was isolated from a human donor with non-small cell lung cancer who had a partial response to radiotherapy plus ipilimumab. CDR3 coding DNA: TGTGCCAGCAGCTTGGCCGGGTTTGGCACCAGCTCCTACGAGCAGTACTTC. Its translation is CASSLAGFGTSSYEQYF.